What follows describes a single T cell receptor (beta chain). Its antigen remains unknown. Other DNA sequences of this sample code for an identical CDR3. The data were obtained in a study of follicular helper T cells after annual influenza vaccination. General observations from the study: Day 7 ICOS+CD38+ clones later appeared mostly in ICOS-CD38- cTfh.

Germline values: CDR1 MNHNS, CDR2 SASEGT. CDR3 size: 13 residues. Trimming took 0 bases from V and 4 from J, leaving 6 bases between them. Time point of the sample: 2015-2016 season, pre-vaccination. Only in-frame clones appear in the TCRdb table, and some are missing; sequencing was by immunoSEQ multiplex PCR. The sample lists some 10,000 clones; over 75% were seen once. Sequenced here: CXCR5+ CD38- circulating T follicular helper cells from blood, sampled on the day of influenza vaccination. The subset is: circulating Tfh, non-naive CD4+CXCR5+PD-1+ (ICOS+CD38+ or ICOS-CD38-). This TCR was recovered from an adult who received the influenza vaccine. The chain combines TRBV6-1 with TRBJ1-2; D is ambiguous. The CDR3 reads CASSEADGYGYTF. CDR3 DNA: TGTGCCAGCAGTGAAGCCGACGGCTATGGCTACACCTTC.